This TCR beta chain was profiled in a study of post-analysis software for immune sequencing data. Study background: As for disease course, relapsing-remitting, secondary progressive and progressive-relapsing multiple sclerosis were all included.

The V gene end was trimmed by 5 bases and the J gene end by 5 bases; junction bases not matched to a gene: 8. The CDR3 runs 13 residues. Germline V lookup: CDR1 SQVTM, CDR2 ANQGSEA. This clonotype has a handful of counts. Its antigen is unknown. The TCR beta cDNA libraries contained unique molecular identifiers. Input populations of 1 to 10 million T cells gave rise to a few hundred thousand cDNA molecules. TCRdb re-derived calls from the PCR reads in MiXCR, one entry per CDR3 protein. Of some 890,000 distinct CDR3 sequences in the sample, about 50% were seen once. Findings of the study overall: About five TRBV segments were more frequent in patients than controls; TRBV5-6, TRBV5-1 and TRBV20-1 belonged to this group. Controls significantly exceeded multiple sclerosis patients in normalized Chao1 diversity. Those samples that were prepared in the same batch co-clustered strongly by F measure.

The rearrangement links TRBV29-1 to TRBJ1-2; TRBD1 agrees at 7 bases. The source material was blood. This receptor was obtained from a girl aged 5 to 17 with multiple sclerosis. CDR3 nucleotides: TGCAGCGTTACGACAGGGCTGAAGTATGGCTACACCTTC. Translation: CSVTTGLKYGYTF.